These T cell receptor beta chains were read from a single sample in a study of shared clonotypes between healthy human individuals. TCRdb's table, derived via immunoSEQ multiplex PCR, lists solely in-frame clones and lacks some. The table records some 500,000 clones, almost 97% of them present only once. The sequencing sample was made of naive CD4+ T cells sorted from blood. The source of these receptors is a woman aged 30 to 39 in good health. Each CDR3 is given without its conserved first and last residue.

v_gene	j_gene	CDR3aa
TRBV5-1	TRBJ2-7	ASSSVGTYEQY
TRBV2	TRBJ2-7	ASSASGDRYEQY
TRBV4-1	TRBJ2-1	ASSQGRGGRDNEQF
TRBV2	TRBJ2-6	ASSVLSSGAGANVLT
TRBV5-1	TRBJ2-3	ASSRGPKGSRDTQY
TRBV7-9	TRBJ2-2	ASSRTRDGAGELF
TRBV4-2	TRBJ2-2	ASSLSRQSNTGELF
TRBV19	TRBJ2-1	ASGAVAGGYNEQF
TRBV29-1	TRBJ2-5	SVEWLQGVETQY
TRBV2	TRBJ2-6	ASTLWRSGANVLT
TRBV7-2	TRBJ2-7	ASSLEGLAGVNEQY
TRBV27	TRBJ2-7	ASSGQGASEQY
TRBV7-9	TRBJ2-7	ASSLGQGANYEQY
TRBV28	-	ASRQGRSYEQY
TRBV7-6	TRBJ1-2	ASSLAPRDGYT
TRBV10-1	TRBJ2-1	ASSVRRGSYNEQF
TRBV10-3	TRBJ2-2	AILGDNTGELF
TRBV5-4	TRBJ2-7	ASSPGLANEQY
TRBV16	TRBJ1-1	ASSQVQYTEAF
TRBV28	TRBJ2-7	ASVTGGERPYEQY
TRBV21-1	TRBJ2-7	ASSATNRGSYEQY
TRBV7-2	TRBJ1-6	ASSLEGDRTPLH
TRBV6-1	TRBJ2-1	ASSEAPQGWENNEQF
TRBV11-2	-	ASSSPRGTSHEQY
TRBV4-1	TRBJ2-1	ASSVGLAGGPSSYNEQF
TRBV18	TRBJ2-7	ASSPDSAGYEQY
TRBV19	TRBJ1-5	ASSPRRLNSNQPQH
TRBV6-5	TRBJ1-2	ASSYGWAGNYGYT
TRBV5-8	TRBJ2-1	ATPVGGATNNEQF
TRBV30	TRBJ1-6	AWGDSPLH
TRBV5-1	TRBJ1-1	ASSLQNTEAF
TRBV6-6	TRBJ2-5	ASSTRLGETQY
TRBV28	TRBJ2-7	ASSSPGLAYTIYEQY
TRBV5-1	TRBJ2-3	ASRGAASTDTQY
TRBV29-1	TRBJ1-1	SHSFLAEAF
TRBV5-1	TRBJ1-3	ASSLADGPYGNTIY
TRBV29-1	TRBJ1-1	SVARQGARRTEAF
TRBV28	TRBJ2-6	ASRNSGANVLT
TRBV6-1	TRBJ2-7	ASSEALFSGRY
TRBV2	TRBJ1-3	ASRIEAYSGNTIY
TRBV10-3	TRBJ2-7	ASHRTSELYEQY
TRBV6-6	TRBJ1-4	ASSWGQGTEKLF
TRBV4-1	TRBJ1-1	ASSQEARGTEAF
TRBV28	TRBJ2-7	ASSSGAPSGY
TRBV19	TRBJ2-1	ASRQAGARNEQF
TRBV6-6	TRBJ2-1	ASSYGATSYNEQF
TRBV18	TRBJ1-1	ASSLLIDTEAF
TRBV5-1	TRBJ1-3	ASSTGLLRAGNTIY
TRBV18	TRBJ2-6	ASSLNDRVPGANVLT
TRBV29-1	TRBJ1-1	SVREVGEAF
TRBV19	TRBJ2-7	ASSIGPPTGSEQY
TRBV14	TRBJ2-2	ASSQDWTRGTGELF